This TCR beta chain was identified in a study of low-dose radiotherapy and immunotherapy resistance in tumors. Time point here: before trial treatment. TRAV- and TRBV-specific primers primed first-strand cDNA, covering alpha and beta chains. Amplification, which lasted 20 PCR cycles, used a constant-region primer and V-primer adapter to amplify TCRs. TCRdb reprocessed the reads via MiXCR and lists one record per CDR3 protein. Found here are around 69,000 distinct CDR3 sequences, around 31% of them singletons; the top ten hold approximately 12%. This clonotype was counted many times. The CDR3 runs 14 residues. Germline trimming cut 2 bases from V and 9 bases from J; bases unmatched to any gene: 6. Germline values: CDR1 MNHEY, CDR2 SVGEGT.

The sequence was obtained from a female donor with ovarian cancer. The sample here was PBMCs, taken before treatment. The chain joins TRBV6-2 or TRBV6-3 to TRBJ2-1; 8 bases align to TRBD2. Here the CDR3 reads CASSYQGLVAEQFF. CDR3 nucleotide sequence: TGTGCCAGCAGTTACCAGGGACTAGTTGCTGAGCAGTTCTTC.